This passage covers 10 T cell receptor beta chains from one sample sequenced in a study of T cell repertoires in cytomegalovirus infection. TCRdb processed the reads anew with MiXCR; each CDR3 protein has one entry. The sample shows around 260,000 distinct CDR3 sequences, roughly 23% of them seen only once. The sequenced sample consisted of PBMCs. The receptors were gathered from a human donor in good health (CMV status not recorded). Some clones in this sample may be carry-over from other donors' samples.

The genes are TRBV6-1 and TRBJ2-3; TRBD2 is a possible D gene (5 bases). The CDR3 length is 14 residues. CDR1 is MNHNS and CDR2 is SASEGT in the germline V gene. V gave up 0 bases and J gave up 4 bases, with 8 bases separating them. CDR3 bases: TGTGCCAGCAGTGAAGCGCTGAGGGCAGATACGCAGTATTTT. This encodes CASSEALRADTQYF.

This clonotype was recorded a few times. The CDR3: CASSYWAAEAFF. CDR3 bases: TGTGCCAGCAGTTACTGGGCAGCTGAAGCTTTCTTT. This rearrangement joins TRBV6-6 to TRBJ1-1; unclear D gene. The CDR3 runs to 12 residues. V was cut by 1 base and J by 6 bases, with 6 bases left in between. Germline V gene sequence: CDR1 MNHNY, CDR2 SVGAGI (reference sequence).

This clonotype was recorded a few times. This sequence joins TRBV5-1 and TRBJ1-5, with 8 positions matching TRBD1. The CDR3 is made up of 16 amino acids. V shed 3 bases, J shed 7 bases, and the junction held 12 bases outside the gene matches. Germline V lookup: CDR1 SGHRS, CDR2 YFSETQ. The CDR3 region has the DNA TGCGCCAGCAGCTACTCGCCCACTGACAGGGGACAGCCCCAGCATTTT. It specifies CASSYSPTDRGQPQHF.

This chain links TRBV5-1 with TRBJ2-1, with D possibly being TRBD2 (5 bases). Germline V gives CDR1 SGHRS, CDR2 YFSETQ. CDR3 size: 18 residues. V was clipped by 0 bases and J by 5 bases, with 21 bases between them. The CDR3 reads CASSLESNPGSVNNEQFF. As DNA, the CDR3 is TGCGCCAGCAGCTTGGAGTCTAATCCGGGGTCAGTCAACAATGAGCAGTTCTTC.

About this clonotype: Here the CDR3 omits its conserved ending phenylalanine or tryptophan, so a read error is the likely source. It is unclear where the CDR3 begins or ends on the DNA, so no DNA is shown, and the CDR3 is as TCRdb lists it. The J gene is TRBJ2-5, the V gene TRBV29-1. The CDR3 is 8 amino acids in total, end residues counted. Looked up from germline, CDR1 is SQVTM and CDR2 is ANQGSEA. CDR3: CSVDFFEL.

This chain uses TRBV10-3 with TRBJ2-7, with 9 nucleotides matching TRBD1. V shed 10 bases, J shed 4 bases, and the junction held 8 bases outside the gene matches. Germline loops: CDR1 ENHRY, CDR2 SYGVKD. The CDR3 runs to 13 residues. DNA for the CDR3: TGTGCCACCGGGACAGGGTCTACTTACGAGCAGTACTTC. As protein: CATGTGSTYEQYF.

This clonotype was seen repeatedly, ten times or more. The CDR3 protein is CASSPDLPSTDTQYF. DNA for the CDR3: TGTGCCAGCAGCCCCGACCTCCCTAGCACAGATACGCAGTATTTT. The chain couples TRBV7-3 to TRBJ2-3; no clear D. This CDR3 contains 15 residues. Germline CDR1 is SGHTA and CDR2 is FQGTGA. Trimming cost V 5 bases and J 0 bases, with 12 bases left between them.

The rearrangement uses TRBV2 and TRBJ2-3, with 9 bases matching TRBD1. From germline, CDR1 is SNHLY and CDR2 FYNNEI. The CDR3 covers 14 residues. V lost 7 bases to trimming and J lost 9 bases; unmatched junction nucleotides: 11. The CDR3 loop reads CASKSGQGELTQYF. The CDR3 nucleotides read TGTGCCAGCAAGTCGGGACAGGGCGAATTAACGCAGTATTTT.

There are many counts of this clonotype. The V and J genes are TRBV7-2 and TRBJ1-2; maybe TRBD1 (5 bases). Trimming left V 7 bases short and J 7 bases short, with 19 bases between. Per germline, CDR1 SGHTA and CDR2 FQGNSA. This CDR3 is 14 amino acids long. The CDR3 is CASTKGLGDGGYTF. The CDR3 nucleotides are TGTGCCAGCACCAAAGGTCTGGGGGACGGTGGCTACACCTTC.

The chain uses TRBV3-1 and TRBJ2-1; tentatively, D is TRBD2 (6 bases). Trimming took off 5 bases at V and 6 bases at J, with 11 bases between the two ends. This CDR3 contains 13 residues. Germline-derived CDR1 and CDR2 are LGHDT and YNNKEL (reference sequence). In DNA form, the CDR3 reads TGTGCCAGCAGCAGCAGGGAGGTCAATGAGCAGTTCTTC. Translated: CASSSREVNEQFF.